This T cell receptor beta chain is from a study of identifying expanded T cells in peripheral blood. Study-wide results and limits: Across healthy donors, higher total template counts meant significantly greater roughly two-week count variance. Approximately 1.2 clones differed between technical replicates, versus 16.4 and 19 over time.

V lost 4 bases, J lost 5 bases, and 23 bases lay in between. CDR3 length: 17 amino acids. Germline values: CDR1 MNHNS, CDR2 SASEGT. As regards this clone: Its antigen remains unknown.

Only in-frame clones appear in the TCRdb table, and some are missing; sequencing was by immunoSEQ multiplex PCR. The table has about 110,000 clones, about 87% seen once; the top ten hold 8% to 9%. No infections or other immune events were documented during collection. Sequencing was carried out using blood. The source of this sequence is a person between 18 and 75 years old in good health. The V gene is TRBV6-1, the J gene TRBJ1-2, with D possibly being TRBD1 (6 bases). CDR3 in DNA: TGTGCCAGCAGTGTACACCGGGACATCAAAGGGGGTTATGGCTACACCTTC. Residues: CASSVHRDIKGGYGYTF.